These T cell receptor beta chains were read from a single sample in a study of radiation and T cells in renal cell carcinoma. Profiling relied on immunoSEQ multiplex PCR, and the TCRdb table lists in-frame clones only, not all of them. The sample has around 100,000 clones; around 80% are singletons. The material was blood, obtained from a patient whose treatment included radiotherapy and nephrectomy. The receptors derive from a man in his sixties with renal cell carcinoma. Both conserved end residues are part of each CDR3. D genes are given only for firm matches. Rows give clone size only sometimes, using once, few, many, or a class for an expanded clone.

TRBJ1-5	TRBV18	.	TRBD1	TGTGCCAGCTCACCAGAGACAGGGGGGTATCAGCCCCAGCATTTT	CASSPETGGYQPQHF
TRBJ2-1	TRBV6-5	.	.	TGTGCCAGCGGGCCCCCCGCAGGGCTGGGTGAGCAGTTCTTC	CASGPPAGLGEQFF
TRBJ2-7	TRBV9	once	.	TGTGCCAGCAGCGTAGAGGGCGGAACAACACTTTACGAGCAGTACTTC	CASSVEGGTTLYEQYF
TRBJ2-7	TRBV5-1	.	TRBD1	TGCGCCAGCAGCTACGAGGACAGGGGGCCGCAGTACTTC	CASSYEDRGPQYF
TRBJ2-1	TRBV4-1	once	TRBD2	TGCGCCAGCAGCCAACCCCCGTCCGGGACTAAGGGAGTTAATGAGCAGTTCTTC	CASSQPPSGTKGVNEQFF
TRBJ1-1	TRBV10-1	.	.	TGCGCCAGCAGTGAGCCGGAACCAAGAGGAACCACTGAAGCTTTCTTT	CASSEPEPRGTTEAFF
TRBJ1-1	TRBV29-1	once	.	TGCAGCGTTGATGAGGGCGGCGTTGAAGCTTTCTTT	CSVDEGGVEAFF
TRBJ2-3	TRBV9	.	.	TGTGCCAGCAGCGTAGTTTCCTCGGGGCTTAGCACAGATACGCAGTATTTT	CASSVVSSGLSTDTQYF
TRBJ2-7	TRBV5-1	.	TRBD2	TGCGCCAGCAGCTCGGGGACTAGCGGGCTCTACGAGCAGTACTTC	CASSSGTSGLYEQYF
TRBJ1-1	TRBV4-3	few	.	TGCGCCAGCAGCCAAGCGAACACTGAAGCTTTCTTT	CASSQANTEAFF
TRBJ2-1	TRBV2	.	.	TGTGCCAGCAGGGACACAGGGAATGAGCAGTTCTTC	CASRDTGNEQFF
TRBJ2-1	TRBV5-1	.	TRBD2	TGCGCCAGCAGCTCCCTTAGCGGGAACGAGCAGTTCTTC	CASSSLSGNEQFF
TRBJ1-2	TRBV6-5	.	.	TGTGCCAGCAGTTCCCATGGACAGACGGACTATGGCTACACCTTC	CASSSHGQTDYGYTF
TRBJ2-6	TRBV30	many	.	TGTGCCTGGAGAAGAGGCAGGGTTAAGGCTGGGGCCAACGTCCTGACTTTC	CAWRRGRVKAGANVLTF
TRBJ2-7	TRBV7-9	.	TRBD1	TGTGCCAGCAGCTTAGCCGGGACAGGGGACGAGCAGTACTTC	CASSLAGTGDEQYF
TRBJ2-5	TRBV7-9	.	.	TGTGCCAGCAGCTTAACAGGGTTCGAGACCCAGTACTTC	CASSLTGFETQYF
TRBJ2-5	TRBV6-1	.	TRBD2	TGTGCCATCAGTGATGGGACTAGCGGGAGGGCTCAAGAGACCCAGTACTTC	CAISDGTSGRAQETQYF
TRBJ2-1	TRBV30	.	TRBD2	TGTGCCTGGAGTCTAGCGGCCTACAATGAGCAGTTCTTC	CAWSLAAYNEQFF
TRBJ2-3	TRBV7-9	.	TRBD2	TGTGCCAGCAGCTTTAGCGGGAGTGGCACAGATACGCAGTATTTT	CASSFSGSGTDTQYF
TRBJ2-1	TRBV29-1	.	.	TGCAGCGGGAATTTAGACCCCTCAGACGCTGAGCAGTTCTTC	CSGNLDPSDAEQFF
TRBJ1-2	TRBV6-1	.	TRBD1	TGTGCCAGCAGTGAGGATACAACAGGGGCTAGGGTTGGAGGCTACACCTTC	CASSEDTTGARVGGYTF
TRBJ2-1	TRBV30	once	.	TGTGCCTGGGGGCCACACGTAAATGAGCAGTTCTTC	CAWGPHVNEQFF
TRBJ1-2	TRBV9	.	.	TGTGCCAGCAGCGTAGGAGGGGATACGGCAGGGGGCTACACCTTC	CASSVGGDTAGGYTF
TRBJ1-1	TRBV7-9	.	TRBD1	TGTGCCAGCAGCTTCCCTCCGGGACAGGGAATTGAAGCTTTCTTT	CASSFPPGQGIEAFF
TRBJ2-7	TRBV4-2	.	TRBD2	TGTGCCAGCAGCCAAGATCGCGCTAGCGGGACCTACGAGCAGTACTTC	CASSQDRASGTYEQYF
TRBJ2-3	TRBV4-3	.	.	TGCGCCAGCAGCCAAGATATCAGCACAGATACGCAGTATTTT	CASSQDISTDTQYF
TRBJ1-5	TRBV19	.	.	TGTGCCAGTAGTCAGACAGCAAGGAGCAATCAGCCCCAGCATTTT	CASSQTARSNQPQHF
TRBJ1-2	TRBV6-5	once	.	TGTGCCAGCAGTCCTGCATTGGACCATGGCTACACCTTC	CASSPALDHGYTF
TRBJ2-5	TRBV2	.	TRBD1	TGTGCCAGCACCTGGGACAGGGGTGGGACAGAGACCCAGTACTTC	CASTWDRGGTETQYF
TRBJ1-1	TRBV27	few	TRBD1	TGTGCCAGCAGGGACAGGGCTGGGAACACTGAAGCTTTCTTT	CASRDRAGNTEAFF
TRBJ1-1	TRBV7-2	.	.	TGTGCCAGCAGCTTAGAACAGGCTAACACTGAAGCTTTCTTT	CASSLEQANTEAFF
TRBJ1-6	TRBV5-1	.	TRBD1	TGCGCCAGCAGCTCTACGCAAATTGGACAGGGCTCACCCCTCCACTTT	CASSSTQIGQGSPLHF
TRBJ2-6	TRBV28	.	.	TGTGCCAGCAGTACCACCACAACCTCTGGGGCCAACGTCCTGACTTTC	CASSTTTTSGANVLTF
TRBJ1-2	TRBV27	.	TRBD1	TGTGCCAGCAGTTTTGGACAGGGGATAGGCGGCTACACCTTC	CASSFGQGIGGYTF
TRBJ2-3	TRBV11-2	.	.	TGTGCCAGCAGCTTAGCAGGGGCCGGCACAGATACGCAGTATTTT	CASSLAGAGTDTQYF
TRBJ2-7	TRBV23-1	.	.	TGCGCCAGCAGGGTGGAGACCGGGCAGGAAGAGCAGTACTTC	CASRVETGQEEQYF
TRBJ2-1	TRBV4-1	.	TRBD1	TGCGCCAGCAGTCGGACAGGGGTCGGCAATGAGCAGTTCTTC	CASSRTGVGNEQFF
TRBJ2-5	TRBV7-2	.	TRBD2	TGTGCCAGCAGCTTAGTCCCCTGGGCGGGAGGGGGGCAAGAGACCCAGTACTTC	CASSLVPWAGGGQETQYF
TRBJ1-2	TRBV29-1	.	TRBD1	TGCAGCGTTGAGACAGGGGTGGTCGATGGCTACACCTTC	CSVETGVVDGYTF
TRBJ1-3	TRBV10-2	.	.	TGCGCCAGCAAAAACATTAGGGGAAACACCATATATTTT	CASKNIRGNTIYF
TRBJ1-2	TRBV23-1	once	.	TGCGCCAGATTTGTGGGACCCAACTATGGCTACACCTTC	CARFVGPNYGYTF
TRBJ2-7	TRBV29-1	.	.	TGCAGCGCTAAACCCCGGGACACGGCCCACGAGCAGTACTTC	CSAKPRDTAHEQYF
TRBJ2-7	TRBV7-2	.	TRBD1	TGTGCCAGCAGCTTAGGGGGGCCAGGGGGCATCCCCTACGAGCAGTACTTC	CASSLGGPGGIPYEQYF
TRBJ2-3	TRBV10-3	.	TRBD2	TGTGCCATCGGGGGACTAGTTGTCGACACGCAGTATTTT	CAIGGLVVDTQYF